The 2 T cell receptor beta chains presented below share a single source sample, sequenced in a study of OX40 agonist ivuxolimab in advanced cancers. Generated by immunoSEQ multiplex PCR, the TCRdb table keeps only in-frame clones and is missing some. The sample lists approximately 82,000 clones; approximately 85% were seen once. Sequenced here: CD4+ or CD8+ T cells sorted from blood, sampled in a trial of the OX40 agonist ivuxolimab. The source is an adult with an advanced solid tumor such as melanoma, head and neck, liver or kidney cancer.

The CDR3 protein is CASSLDSSGNTIYF. In DNA, the CDR3 is TGCGCCAGCAGCTTGGACAGCTCTGGAAACACCATATATTTT. The rearrangement uses TRBV5-1 and TRBJ1-3; unclear D gene. The CDR3 runs to 14 residues. CDR1 and CDR2 from the germline V gene are SGHRS and YFSETQ. Deletions cut 0 bases from V and 0 bases from J, with 4 bases between.

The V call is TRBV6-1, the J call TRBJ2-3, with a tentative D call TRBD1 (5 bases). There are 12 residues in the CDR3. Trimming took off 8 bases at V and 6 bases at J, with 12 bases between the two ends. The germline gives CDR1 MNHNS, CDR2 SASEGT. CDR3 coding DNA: TGTGCCAGCCATGCGTCAGGGGATACGCAGTATTTT. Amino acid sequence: CASHASGDTQYF.